This T cell receptor beta chain was observed in a study of blood T cell repertoires in COVID-19. Study details: Whether acute or convalescent, the COVID-19 samples came from the United States, Italy and Spain. T cells, B-cell-depleted T cells, or PBMCs provided the cDNA or gDNA that served as material.

Trimming cost V 5 bases and J 10 bases; bases outside gene matches: 9. The CDR3 has 14 amino acids. Germline assignment: CDR1 SGHVS and CDR2 FQNEAQ. Under the authors' procedure: Amplified reference gene primers provided the basis for estimating nucleated cell counts. Method: immunoSEQ multiplex PCR; TCRdb's copy keeps in-frame clones and lacks some. That table is the source of V, J and clone size, and D and trimming were worked out from the DNA. The table records around 150,000 clones, 80% to 85% of them present only once. This sequence originates from a woman older than 75 with active or convalescent COVID-19. The sample comprised peripheral blood. The chain uses TRBV7-8 and TRBJ1-4, with 8 bases fitting TRBD1. CDR3 in amino acids: CASSPGDRKGKLFF. CDR3 DNA sequence: TGTGCCAGCAGCCCCGGGGACAGGAAGGGAAAACTGTTTTTT.